The 2 T cell receptor beta chains below come from one sample, sequenced in a study of T cell responses to AZD1222 COVID-19 vaccine (dated by TCRdb to the early 2020s). The meaning of the sample's time point label: baseline before first vaccination. The library came from the immunoSEQ multiplex PCR assay. The source is immuneACCESS, and TCRdb retained only in-frame sequences with V and J called. Part of the clones is not carried over; for the studies checked, unresolved V genes explain less than half of this, and the remainder is unexplained. Here the sample has roughly 95,000 clones; roughly 90% occur a single time. 2.8% of the sample lies in the top ten. The sample consisted of peripheral blood, taken on day 0 of AZD1222 vaccination. Receptor source: an adult in good health.

CDR3 amino acids: CASSLGYEQYF. In nucleotides, the CDR3 is TGTGCCAGCAGTTTAGGGTACGAGCAGTACTTC. The rearrangement joins TRBV27 to TRBJ2-7; D is undetermined. The CDR3 has 11 amino acids. V dropped 2 bases and J dropped 4 bases, with 3 bases sitting between them. Germline CDR1 and CDR2: MNHEY and SMNVEV (reference sequence).

The chain uses TRBV18 and TRBJ2-5, with unresolved D. This CDR3 contains 13 residues. Germline CDR1 reads KGHSH; CDR2 reads LQKENI. With 4 bases removed from V and 8 bases from J, the gap between germline ends came to 14 bases. The CDR3 sequence: CASSLHKGSTQYF. DNA of the CDR3: TGTGCCAGCTCACTACACAAGGGAAGTACCCAGTACTTC.